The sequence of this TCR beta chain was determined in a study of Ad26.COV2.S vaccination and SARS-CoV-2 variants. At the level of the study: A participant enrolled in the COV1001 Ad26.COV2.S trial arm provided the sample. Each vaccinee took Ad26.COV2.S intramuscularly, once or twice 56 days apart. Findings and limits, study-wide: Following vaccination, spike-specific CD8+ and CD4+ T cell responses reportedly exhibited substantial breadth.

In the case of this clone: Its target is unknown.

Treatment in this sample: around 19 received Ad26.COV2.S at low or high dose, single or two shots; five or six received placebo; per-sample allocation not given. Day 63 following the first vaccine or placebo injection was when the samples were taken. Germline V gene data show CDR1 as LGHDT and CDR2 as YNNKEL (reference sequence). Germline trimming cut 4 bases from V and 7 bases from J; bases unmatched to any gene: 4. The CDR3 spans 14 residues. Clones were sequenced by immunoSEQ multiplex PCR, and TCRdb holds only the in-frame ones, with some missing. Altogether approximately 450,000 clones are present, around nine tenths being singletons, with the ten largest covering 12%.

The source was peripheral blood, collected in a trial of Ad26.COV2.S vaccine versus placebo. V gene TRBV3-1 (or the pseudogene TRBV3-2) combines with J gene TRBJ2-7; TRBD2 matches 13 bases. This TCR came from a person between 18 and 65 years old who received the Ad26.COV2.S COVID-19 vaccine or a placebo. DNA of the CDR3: TGTGCCAGCAGCCGGCCGGGACTAGCGGGAGAGCAGTACTTC. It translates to CASSRPGLAGEQYF.